This T cell receptor beta chain was retrieved from a study of T cells in Graves' hyperthyroidism and ophthalmopathy. RNA transcripts were the template for amplifying TCR beta CDR3 regions. The TCR CDR3 was amplified in a first-round RT-PCR using the HTBI primer set. Each CDR3 protein gets one entry after TCRdb re-called the multiplex PCR reads with MiXCR. The sample holds about 560,000 distinct CDR3 sequences, less than 20% seen once. This clonotype was detected ten times or more. Antigen unknown. Broader study findings: The model predicted ophthalmopathy a median approximately seven months before onset. Expanded thyroid clonotypes (above 0.001) were mostly also found in blood.

The authors took PBMCs from 10 ml fresh peripheral blood. The sequence was collected from a woman under 40 with Graves' hyperthyroidism. Input material: blood.

CDR3 nucleotides: TGTGCCAGCAGCCCACCGTTGCCCTACGAGCAGTACTTC. It translates to CASSPPLPYEQYF. The chain combines TRBV7-9 with TRBJ2-7; D remains ambiguous. Germline assignment: CDR1 SEHNR and CDR2 FQNEAQ (reference sequence). This CDR3 region has 13 residues. Deletions cut 5 bases from V and 2 bases from J, with 10 bases between.